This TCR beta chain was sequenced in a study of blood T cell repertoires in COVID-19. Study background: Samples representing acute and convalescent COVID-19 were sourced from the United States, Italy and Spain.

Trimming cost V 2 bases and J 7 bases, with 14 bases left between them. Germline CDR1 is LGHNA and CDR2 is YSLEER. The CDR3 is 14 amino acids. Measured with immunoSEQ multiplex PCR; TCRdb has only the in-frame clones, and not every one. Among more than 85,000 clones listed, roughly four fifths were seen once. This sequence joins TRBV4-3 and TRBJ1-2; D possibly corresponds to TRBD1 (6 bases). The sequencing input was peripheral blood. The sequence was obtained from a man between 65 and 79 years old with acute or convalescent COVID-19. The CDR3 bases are TGCGCCAGCAGCCAAACCTACAGGGATCTTGGCTACACCTTC. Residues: CASSQTYRDLGYTF.